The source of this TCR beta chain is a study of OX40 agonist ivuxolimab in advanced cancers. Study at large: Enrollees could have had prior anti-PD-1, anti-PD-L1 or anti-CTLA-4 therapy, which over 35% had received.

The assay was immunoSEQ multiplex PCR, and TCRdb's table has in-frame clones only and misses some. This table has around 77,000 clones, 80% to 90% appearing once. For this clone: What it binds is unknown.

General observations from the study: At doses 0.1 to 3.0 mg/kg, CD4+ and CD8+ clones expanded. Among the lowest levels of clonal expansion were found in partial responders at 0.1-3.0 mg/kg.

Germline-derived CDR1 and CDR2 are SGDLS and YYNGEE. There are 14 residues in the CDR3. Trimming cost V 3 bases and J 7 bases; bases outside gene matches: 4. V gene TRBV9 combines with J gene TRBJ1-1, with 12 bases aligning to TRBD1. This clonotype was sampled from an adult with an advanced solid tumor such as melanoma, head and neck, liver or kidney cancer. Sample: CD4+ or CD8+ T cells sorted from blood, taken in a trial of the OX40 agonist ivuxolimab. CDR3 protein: CASSGGQGAGEAFF. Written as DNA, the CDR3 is TGTGCCAGCAGCGGGGGACAGGGGGCCGGTGAAGCTTTCTTT.